These 16 T cell receptor beta chains were all obtained from the same sample, sequenced in a study of T cells in Graves' hyperthyroidism and ophthalmopathy. The investigators amplified TCR beta CDR3 regions from RNA transcripts. HTBI primers were used for first-round RT-PCR of the TCR CDR3. MiXCR, run by TCRdb on the multiplex PCR reads, gives a single entry per CDR3 protein. The sample consists of some 740,000 distinct CDR3 sequences, around 15% of them appearing once. Input material: blood. The receptors were gathered from a woman between 18 and 29 years old with Graves' hyperthyroidism.

The chain carries TRBV5-1 and TRBJ1-1; weak D call: TRBD1 (5 bases). Trimming took 0 bases from V and 1 from J, leaving 7 bases between them. The germline V gene has CDR1 SGHRS and CDR2 YFSETQ. The CDR3 is made up of 14 amino acids. Here the CDR3 DNA reads TGCGCCAGCAGCTTGGAGACAGCGAACACTGAAGCTTTCTTT. As protein: CASSLETANTEAFF.

This clonotype was seen at least ten times. The chain carries TRBV6-1 and TRBJ2-1; TRBD1 or TRBD2 may be the D gene (5 bases each). The CDR3 covers 16 residues. The germline gives CDR1 MNHNS, CDR2 SASEGT. Deletions cut 5 bases from V and 8 bases from J, with 22 bases between. As DNA, the CDR3 is TGTGCCAGCAGTTACGGGGCAGGGATGGGTGCGGATGAGCAGTTCTTC. It codes for CASSYGAGMGADEQFF.

The gene calls are TRBV6-2 or TRBV6-3 and TRBJ1-5, with TRBD1 matching over 7 bases. The CDR3 runs to 15 residues. Germline V gives CDR1 MNHEY, CDR2 SVGEGT. J lost 6 bases, V lost 5 bases, and 10 bases had no gene match. In DNA form, the CDR3 reads TGTGCCAGCAGTATCCGACAGGGCATTAGTCAGCCCCAGCATTTT. Translated, it gives CASSIRQGISQPQHF.

This clonotype has more than one count but fewer than ten. The chain couples TRBV29-1 to TRBJ1-1, with 8 bases lining up with TRBD1. Germline V gene lookup returns CDR1 SQVTM and CDR2 ANQGSEA. Trimming took 7 bases from V and 4 from J; bases not matched to a gene: 17. The CDR3 spans 16 residues. The CDR3 DNA follows: TGCAGCGGCAATTCCGGGACAGGAGTATTAGGCACTGAAGCTTTCTTT. Translated, it gives CSGNSGTGVLGTEAFF.

This clonotype was seen only a few times. The V call is TRBV15, the J call TRBJ2-1; D not resolved. Germline V gene lookup returns CDR1 LNHNV and CDR2 YYDKDF (reference sequence). The CDR3 contains 16 residues. Trimming stripped 1 base from V and 0 bases from J, with 10 bases between. The DNA of the CDR3 is TGTGCCACCAGCAGAGCCAGAAGCAGCTCCTACAATGAGCAGTTCTTC. Translated: CATSRARSSSYNEQFF.

Ten or more counts support this clonotype. The rearrangement joins TRBV18 to TRBJ2-6; D remains ambiguous. Looked up from germline, CDR1 is KGHSH and CDR2 is LQKENI. V was shortened by 3 bases and J by 2 bases, with 5 bases between the two germline ends. This CDR3 comprises 14 residues. CDR3 DNA sequence: TGTGCCAGCTCACCTGGTCCTGGGGCCAACGTCCTGACTTTC. This gives the protein CASSPGPGANVLTF.

The J gene is TRBJ2-7, the V gene TRBV16; 8 bases map to TRBD1. With V trimmed by 0 bases and J by 2 bases, 6 bases remained unmatched. This CDR3 is built from 16 residues. Germline CDR1 reads KGHSY; CDR2 reads FQNENV. CDR3 bases: TGTGCCAGCAGCCAATCCGACAGGGGAACTCCCTACGAGCAGTACTTC. This codes for CASSQSDRGTPYEQYF.

This clonotype was observed many times. The chain couples TRBV12-3 or TRBV12-4 to TRBJ2-1; 7 nucleotides agree with TRBD2. With 6 bases clipped from V and 1 base from J, the junction kept 9 bases outside the gene matches. The CDR3 loop spans 16 amino acids. This CDR3 reads CASSRGRGQSYNEQFF. The CDR3, as DNA: TGTGCCAGCAGCCGGGGGAGGGGTCAATCCTACAATGAGCAGTTCTTC.

This chain joins TRBV29-1 and TRBJ1-1; 9 bases are a match to TRBD1. The CDR3 is made up of 13 amino acids. After removal of 7 bases from V and 1 base from J, the junction contained 4 bases not matched to a gene. Germline V CDR1 and CDR2: SQVTM, ANQGSEA. For the CDR3, the DNA is TGCAGCGCCGGGACAGGGAGGAACACTGAAGCTTTCTTT. It translates to CSAGTGRNTEAFF.

The V and J genes are TRBV4-3 and TRBJ2-1, with D tentatively TRBD1 (6 bases). CDR3 length: 14 residues. The germline V gene has CDR1 LGHNA and CDR2 YSLEER. Deletions cut 5 bases from V and 4 bases from J, with 12 bases between. The CDR3 protein is CASSEQGKYNEQFF. CDR3 nucleotide sequence: TGCGCCAGCAGCGAACAGGGAAAGTACAATGAGCAGTTCTTC.

There are many counts of this clonotype. This chain uses TRBV12-3 or TRBV12-4 with TRBJ1-1, with 7 bases aligning to TRBD1. The CDR3 has 14 residues. V lost 3 bases, J lost 11 bases, and 12 bases stayed unmatched. The CDR3 loop is CASSLWTGGVGAFF. Written as DNA, the CDR3 is TGTGCCAGCAGTTTGTGGACAGGAGGGGTTGGGGCTTTCTTT.

The rearrangement uses TRBV7-2 and TRBJ2-3; 10 bases agree with TRBD2. Germline CDR1 and CDR2: SGHTA and FQGNSA. J was trimmed by 1 base and V by 4 bases; bases with no gene match: 8. The CDR3 covers 17 residues. The DNA for the CDR3 is TGTGCCAGCAGCTCCCAAGGGACTAGCGTGGGCACAGATACGCAGTATTTT. Its translation: CASSSQGTSVGTDTQYF.

This clonotype has ten or more counts. This rearrangement joins TRBV6-6 to TRBJ2-3; tentatively, D is TRBD2 (8 bases). CDR3 length: 16 amino acids. The germline V and J ends were trimmed by 2 bases and 3 bases, with 15 bases remaining between them. Germline V gene lookup returns CDR1 MNHNY and CDR2 SVGAGI (reference sequence). CDR3 in DNA: TGTGCCAGCAGTTACCGGGGGGGACAGACAACAGATACGCAGTATTTT. This encodes CASSYRGGQTTDTQYF.

This clonotype was detected ten times or more. The J gene is TRBJ2-5, the V gene TRBV7-9, with TRBD1 identical over 9 bases. J lost 4 bases, V lost 2 bases, and 11 bases had no gene match. CDR1 is SEHNR, CDR2 FQNEAQ, per germline (reference sequence). This CDR3 comprises 17 residues. CDR3 coding DNA: TGTGCCAGCAGCTTATTGACAGGGGGTTTTCTGGGAGAGACCCAGTACTTC. Translation gives CASSLLTGGFLGETQYF.

V gene TRBV28 combines with J gene TRBJ2-7, with D maybe TRBD1 (5 bases). Trimming shortened V by 3 bases and J by 5 bases, and 17 bases separated the two germline ends. Germline CDR1 MDHEN, CDR2 SYDVKM. CDR3 length equals 15 residues. CDR3 region: CASSFRQGEGNEQYF. In DNA, the CDR3 is TGTGCCAGCAGTTTTCGTCAGGGTGAAGGGAACGAGCAGTACTTC.

There are many counts of this clonotype. The chain recombines TRBV13 with TRBJ1-1; 7 positions match TRBD1. This CDR3 has 14 amino acids. V dropped 7 bases and J dropped 5; count of bases not matched to a gene: 10. Germline V gene lookup returns CDR1 PRHDT and CDR2 FYEKMQ (reference sequence). DNA for the CDR3: TGTGCCAGCACCCGACAGGGTATTCGGACTGAAGCTTTCTTT. It codes for CASTRQGIRTEAFF.